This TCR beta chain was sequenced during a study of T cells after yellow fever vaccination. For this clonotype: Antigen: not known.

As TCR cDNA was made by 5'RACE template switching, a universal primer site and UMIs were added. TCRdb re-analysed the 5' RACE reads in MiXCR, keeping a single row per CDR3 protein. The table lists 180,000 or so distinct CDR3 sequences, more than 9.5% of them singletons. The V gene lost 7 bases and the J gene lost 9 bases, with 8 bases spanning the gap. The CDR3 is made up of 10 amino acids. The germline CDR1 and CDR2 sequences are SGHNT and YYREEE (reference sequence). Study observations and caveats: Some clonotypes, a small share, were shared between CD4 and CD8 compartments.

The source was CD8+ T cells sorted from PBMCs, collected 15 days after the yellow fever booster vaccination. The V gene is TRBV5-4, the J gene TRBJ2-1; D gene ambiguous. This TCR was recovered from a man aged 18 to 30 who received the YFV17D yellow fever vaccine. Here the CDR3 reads CASGHREQFF. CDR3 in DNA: TGTGCCAGCGGCCATCGTGAGCAGTTCTTC. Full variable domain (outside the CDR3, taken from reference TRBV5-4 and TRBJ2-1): ETGVTQSPTHLIKTRGQQVTLRCSSQSGHNTVSWYQQALGQGPQFIFQYYREEENGRGNFPPRFSGLQFPNYSSELNVNALELDDSALYLCASGHREQFFGPGTRLTVL.